The 22 T cell receptor beta chains presented below share a single source sample, sequenced in a study of cytomegalovirus exposure and HLA in healthy donors. The primer mix had 60 Vbeta and 13 Jbeta primers. TCRdb's table, derived via immunoSEQ multiplex PCR, lists solely in-frame clones and lacks some. Counted here are about 150,000 clones, nearly 80% occurring once; the ten biggest clones make up over 13%. Source material: PBMCs. Source of these receptors: a woman in her thirties or forties in good health and CMV-seronegative.

The chain has TRBV18 and TRBJ1-4; D not certain. V was trimmed by 2 bases and J by 4 bases, leaving 5 bases between them. Germline CDR1 is KGHSH and CDR2 is LQKENI. The length of the CDR3 is 13 residues. The CDR3 DNA follows: TGTGCCAGCTCACCAGAGGTTAATGAAAAACTGTTTTTT. Its protein product is CASSPEVNEKLFF. The whole variable domain, remainder taken from reference TRBV18 and TRBJ1-4, is NAGVMQNPRHLVRRRGQEARLRCSPMKGHSHVYWYRQLPEEGLKFMVYLQKENIIDESGMPKERFSAEFPKEGPSILRIQQVVRGDSAAYFCASSPEVNEKLFFGSGTQLSVL.

The V and J genes are TRBV5-5 and TRBJ1-4; a possible D gene is TRBD1 (6 bases). This CDR3 is built from 14 residues. The germline V and J ends were trimmed by 0 bases and 11 bases, with 14 bases remaining between them. CDR1 is SGHKS, CDR2 YYEKEE, per germline (reference sequence). The CDR3 sequence is CASSLARGSEKLFF. The DNA of the CDR3 is TGTGCCAGCAGCTTGGCTAGGGGGTCGGAGAAACTGTTTTTT.

CDR3 sequence: CASSLDSLHTDTQYF. CDR3 nucleotide sequence: TGCGCCAGCAGCTTAGACTCCCTTCACACAGATACGCAGTATTTT. The chain carries TRBV5-1 and TRBJ2-3; no clear D. The CDR3 totals 15 residues. V lost 2 bases and J 2 bases, leaving 12 bases between the germline ends. Germline assignment: CDR1 SGHRS and CDR2 YFSETQ.

The chain combines TRBV7-6 with TRBJ1-2, with TRBD1 matching over 9 bases. The CDR3 is made up of 14 amino acids. Trimming took 4 bases from V and 6 from J; bases not matched to a gene: 6. Per germline, CDR1 SGHVS and CDR2 FNYEAQ. The DNA for the CDR3 is TGTGCCAGCAGCTCTGGGACAGGGTGGAATGGCTACACCTTC. This codes for CASSSGTGWNGYTF. Looking up the rest from reference TRBV7-6 and TRBJ1-2 gives the full variable domain: GAGVSQSPRYKVTKRGQDVALRCDPISGHVSLYWYRQALGQGPEFLTYFNYEAQQDKSGLPNDRFSAERPEGSISTLTIQRTEQRDSAMYRCASSSGTGWNGYTFGSGTRLTVV.

This clone was counted once. At one end, the junction sequence differs from germline, possibly due to a read error. The chain joins TRBV7-7 to TRBJ2-5; TRBD2 aligns across 11 bases. This CDR3 region has 15 residues. Looked up from germline, CDR1 is SSHAT and CDR2 is FNYEAQ (reference sequence). In DNA form, the CDR3 reads TGTGCTAGCAGTCAAGGACTAGCGGGCGGAGAGACCCAGTACTTC. Its protein is CASSQGLAGGETQYF.

V is TRBV10-1 and J is TRBJ1-1; D is uncertain. Germline V CDR1 and CDR2: WNHNN, SYGVQD (reference sequence). V lost 5 bases and J 7 bases, leaving 14 bases between the germline ends. The CDR3 extends over 13 amino acids. The CDR3 spells CASSLKVGGEAFF. The CDR3 DNA reads TGCGCCAGCAGTTTGAAGGTGGGAGGTGAAGCTTTCTTT.

The J gene is TRBJ2-1, the V gene TRBV2, with TRBD2 matching 8 bases. CDR3 length: 16 residues. The junction had 14 bases not matched to a gene; V was cut back by 7 bases and J by 6 bases. Per the germline V gene, CDR1 is SNHLY and CDR2 is FYNNEI. CDR3 loop: CASTLSGTRNANEQFF. The DNA for the CDR3 is TGTGCCAGCACCCTCTCCGGGACTAGAAATGCCAATGAGCAGTTCTTC.

The CDR3 spells CATSRDNQGYLANYGYTF. The CDR3 coding sequence is TGTGCCACCAGCAGAGATAATCAGGGATACTTAGCTAACTATGGCTACACCTTC. This sequence joins TRBV15 and TRBJ1-2; possible D gene TRBD1, 5 bases. Germline CDR1 and CDR2: LNHNV and YYDKDF (reference sequence). CDR3 length: 18 amino acids. V lost 0 bases and J lost 0, with 17 bases in between.

The chain couples TRBV10-1 to TRBJ2-4; D is perhaps TRBD2 (6 bases). Germline CDR1 WNHNN, CDR2 SYGVQD (reference sequence). V was shortened by 3 bases and J by 7 bases, with 16 bases between the two germline ends. CDR3 length equals 15 residues. The CDR3 DNA sequence: TGCGCCAGCAGTGATGGAGGGCTTGTAGGGAACATTCAGTACTTC. As protein: CASSDGGLVGNIQYF.

This clone has only a few counts. This chain links TRBV10-3 with TRBJ2-7; 10 nucleotides match TRBD2. Germline CDR1 is ENHRY and CDR2 is SYGVKD. The CDR3 is 15 residues long. V shed 10 bases and J 5 bases; nucleotides not matched to a gene: 14. The CDR3 bases are TGTGCCACTGGGACCGCGAAGGGGACTAGCGACGAGCAGTACTTC. Translation: CATGTAKGTSDEQYF.

V and J are TRBV2 and TRBJ1-1; perhaps TRBD1 as D (6 bases). There are 14 residues in the CDR3. From germline, CDR1 is SNHLY and CDR2 FYNNEI. V shed 1 base and J shed 4 bases, with 10 bases lying between them. The CDR3 sequence is CASSEEGGFTEAFF. CDR3 DNA sequence: TGTGCCAGCAGTGAAGAAGGGGGTTTCACTGAAGCTTTCTTT.

The J gene is TRBJ2-7, the V gene TRBV28, with 8 bases aligning to TRBD2. V gave up 6 bases and J gave up 4 bases; unmatched junction bases: 14. Germline V gene data show CDR1 as MDHEN and CDR2 as SYDVKM. The CDR3 loop spans 16 amino acids. The CDR3 coding sequence is TGTGCCAGCAGCTCCGCGGGGGGCGGTCCTTTTTACGAGCAGTACTTC. Translated, it gives CASSSAGGGPFYEQYF.

The gene calls are TRBV27 and TRBJ2-1; no firm D call. Germline values: CDR1 MNHEY, CDR2 SMNVEV (reference sequence). CDR3 length: 13 residues. Deletions cut 2 bases from V and 5 bases from J, with 7 bases between. The CDR3, as DNA: TGTGCCAGCAGTTTAAACCCTAACAATGAGCAGTTCTTC. This translates into CASSLNPNNEQFF.

The chain joins TRBV7-9 to TRBJ2-5; D perhaps matches TRBD1 (6 bases). Looked up from germline, CDR1 is SEHNR and CDR2 is FQNEAQ (reference sequence). This CDR3 is 13 amino acids long. Deletions cut 5 bases from V and 5 bases from J, with 12 bases between. The CDR3 coding sequence is TGTGCCAGCAGCCAACAGGGTTACGAGACCCAGTACTTC. Translating it yields CASSQQGYETQYF.

This chain joins TRBV7-8 and TRBJ2-7, with 7 bases lining up with TRBD2. V trimming: 4 bases; J trimming: 2 bases; junction bases outside the gene matches: 11. There are 16 residues in the CDR3. The germline V gene encodes CDR1 SGHVS and CDR2 FQNEAQ. CDR3 sequence (DNA): TGTGCCAGCAGCTCCGTCCCGCGGGGGAGGGCCTACGAGCAGTACTTC. Translating it yields CASSSVPRGRAYEQYF. The full variable domain, rest sourced from reference TRBV7-8 and TRBJ2-7, is GAGVSQSPRYKVAKRGQDVALRCDPISGHVSLFWYQQALGQGPEFLTYFQNEAQLDKSGLPSDRFFAERPEGSVSTLKIQRTQQEDSAVYLCASSSVPRGRAYEQYFGPGTRLTVT.

J is TRBJ2-7 and V is TRBV2, with 7 bases lining up with TRBD1. Germline V gene sequence: CDR1 SNHLY, CDR2 FYNNEI. The CDR3 covers 13 residues. The ends lost 7 bases at V and 2 bases at J; junction bases unmatched: 5. The CDR3 region has the DNA TGTGCCAGCACCCGACAGGGACCCTACGAGCAGTACTTC. Translated: CASTRQGPYEQYF. The complete variable domain, with remaining parts taken from reference TRBV2 and TRBJ2-7, reads EPEVTQTPSHQVTQMGQEVILRCVPISNHLYFYWYRQILGQKVEFLVSFYNNEISEKSEIFDDQFSVERPDGSNFTLKIRSTKLEDSAMYFCASTRQGPYEQYFGPGTRLTVT.

This clone appeared a single time. V usage is TRBV7-9 and J usage is TRBJ2-1, with a possible D match to TRBD2 (6 bases). V gave up 5 bases and J gave up 8 bases, with 10 bases separating them. Germline lookup yields CDR1 SEHNR and CDR2 FQNEAQ (reference sequence). This CDR3 comprises 12 residues. Here the CDR3 reads CASSQTSYEQFF. In DNA form, the CDR3 reads TGTGCCAGCAGCCAAACTAGCTATGAGCAGTTCTTC.

The chain uses TRBV11-2 and TRBJ2-3; 7 bases fit TRBD1. V lost 4 bases, J lost 7 bases, and 5 bases stayed unmatched. There are 13 residues in the CDR3. The germline V gene encodes CDR1 SGHAT and CDR2 FQNNGV. This CDR3 reads CASSSYRGNTQYF. CDR3 in DNA: TGTGCCAGCAGCTCCTACAGGGGAAATACGCAGTATTTT.

The genes are TRBV10-1 and TRBJ2-2; 12 nucleotides match TRBD1. From germline, CDR1 is WNHNN and CDR2 SYGVQD (reference sequence). V shed 3 bases, J shed 6 bases, and the junction held 8 bases outside the gene matches. This CDR3 region has 17 residues. Written as DNA, the CDR3 is TGCGCCAGCAGTGATCTCGGGGGACAGGGGGCTCCCGGGGAGCTGTTTTTT. Its protein is CASSDLGGQGAPGELFF.

The J gene is TRBJ1-5, the V gene TRBV7-2; D remains ambiguous. This CDR3 has 13 amino acids. Trimming pared 2 bases from V and 5 bases from J, leaving 7 bases between. The V gene's germline CDR1 is SGHTA and CDR2 FQGNSA. The CDR3 DNA is TGTGCCAGCAGCTTATGGGAGGATCAGCCCCAGCATTTT. This gives the protein CASSLWEDQPQHF.

The J gene is TRBJ2-2, the V gene TRBV21-1; TRBD1 was called by the table and not checked on the DNA. TRBV21-1 is flagged as a pseudogene. The CDR3 totals 16 residues. The DNA of the CDR3 is TGTGCCAGCAGCACCCCCGGGACAGTCTCCACCGGGGAGCTGTTTTTT. The encoded protein is CASSTPGTVSTGELFF.

In its sample, this clone was seen a few times. The gene calls are TRBV6-1 and TRBJ1-5; 7 nucleotides align to TRBD1. The CDR3 is 18 amino acids. V lost 0 bases to trimming and J lost 5 bases; unmatched junction nucleotides: 13. The germline gives CDR1 MNHNS, CDR2 SASEGT. The CDR3 spells CASSEAPGGQQVHQPQHF. CDR3 coding DNA: TGTGCCAGCAGTGAAGCGCCTGGGGGACAGCAGGTCCATCAGCCCCAGCATTTT.